Listed below are T cell receptor beta chains from one sample, sequenced in a study of neurological immune-mediated disorders. TCRdb analysed the 5' RACE reads with MiXCR anew, one entry per CDR3 protein. This sample carries some 87,000 distinct CDR3 sequences, approximately 13% of them seen once, and the ten largest clones take approximately 5%. Sequences were obtained from PBMCs. The origin of the receptors is a female donor with HTLV-1-associated myelopathy (HAM/TSP). Both conserved end residues are part of each CDR3. Fields, in order: V gene, D gene, clone size, CDR3 protein. D genes are given only for firm matches. Clone size is stated in some rows and not others, as once, few, many or a class when expanded.

TRBV7-2 | NA | few | CASSLEYLNSAKNIQYF
TRBV5-1 | TRBD2 | many | CASSLGLAQTGELFF
TRBV7-9 | NA | few | CASSLGIPEAFF
TRBV28 | NA | few | CASSQLGAGAQNTEAFF
TRBV15 | NA | many | CATSRDLQKNTEAFF
TRBV5-1 | NA | NA | CASSLLGQFDQPQHF
TRBV5-1 | TRBD1 | many | CASSPGTANQPQHF
TRBV9 | TRBD1 | NA | CASSVEGQEYNEQFF
TRBV6-5 | NA | many | CASSTTRESQAFF
TRBV10-3 | TRBD1 | many | CAISLGQGFYGYTF
TRBV28 | TRBD2 | many | CASKSTSGNLYEQYF
TRBV6-6 | NA | many | CASSYGSTEAFF
TRBV5-1 | TRBD1 | many | CASSLGDRPVAFF
TRBV7-2 | NA | many | CASSLRVQQETQYF
TRBV6-5 | NA | many | CASSSVRRQGVGEQYF
TRBV20-1 | NA | NA | CSASRGGRGFDTQYF
TRBV7-2 | NA | many | CASSLVGAYEQYF
TRBV20-1 | NA | NA | CSARPLGEPYEQYF
TRBV15 | NA | many | CATSRGFSANTGELFF
TRBV29-1 | TRBD2 | many | CSGGLAGASSPTDTQYF
TRBV20-1 | TRBD1 | many | CSAVSPGQGSYEQYF
TRBV7-9 | NA | NA | CASSLMAGESTEAFF
TRBV19 | NA | few | CASSIGTSYGYTF
TRBV28 | TRBD1 | NA | CASSFPGEGAVGYTF
TRBV10-3 | TRBD1 | many | CAISKQGSGGELFF
TRBV7-9 | NA | many | CASSRGAIGDSPLHF
TRBV10-3 | NA | NA | CAISELAGQPQHF
TRBV5-1 | TRBD1 | many | CASSSTDRGVTQYF
TRBV6-5 | NA | many | CASSYSRSRHEQYF
TRBV5-1 | TRBD1 | many | CASSLATGATEAFF
TRBV20-1 | TRBD2 | NA | CSARFPSGDTDTQYF
TRBV7-9 | TRBD2 | many | CASSSTSGGRENTQYF
TRBV6-1 | NA | many | CASSSIPGNTEAFF
TRBV20-1 | NA | many | CSARVPWSRDSYEQYF